This T cell receptor (beta chain) derives from a study of cytomegalovirus exposure and HLA in healthy donors. Study outcomes and limitations: The study designated 150 to 200 TCR beta chains cytomegalovirus-associated. Reportedly, a later analysis found an Asian-associated ancestry cluster had fewer N-insertions than the approximately 670-donor mean.

Primers included in the PCR were 60 Vbeta and 13 Jbeta primers. Measured with immunoSEQ multiplex PCR; TCRdb has only the in-frame clones, and not every one. Of over 110,000 clones in the sample, 82% were seen once. A remark on this clone: Its antigen is unknown.

J gave up 2 bases and V 5 bases, and 6 bases lay outside the gene matches. Germline V gives CDR1 SGHTA, CDR2 FQGNSA. The CDR3 extends over 16 amino acids. Sequencing was done on a sample of PBMCs. The rearrangement links TRBV7-2 to TRBJ2-3, with TRBD2 matching over 11 bases. The sequence was collected from a male donor in good health and CMV-seronegative. CDR3 residues: CASSRLGLAATDTQYF. The CDR3 DNA sequence: TGTGCCAGCAGCCGTTTGGGACTAGCGGCCACAGATACGCAGTATTTT.